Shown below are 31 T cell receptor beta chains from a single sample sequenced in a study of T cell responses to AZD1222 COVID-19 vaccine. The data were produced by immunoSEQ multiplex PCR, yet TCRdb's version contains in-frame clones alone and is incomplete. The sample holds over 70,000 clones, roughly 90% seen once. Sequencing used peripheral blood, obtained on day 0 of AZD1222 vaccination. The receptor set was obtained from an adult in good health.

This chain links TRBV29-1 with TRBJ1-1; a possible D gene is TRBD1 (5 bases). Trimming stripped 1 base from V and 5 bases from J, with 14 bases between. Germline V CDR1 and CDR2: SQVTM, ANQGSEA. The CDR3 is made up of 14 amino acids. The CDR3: CSVEGGGGGTEAFF. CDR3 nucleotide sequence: TGCAGCGTTGAAGGTGGTGGGGGAGGGACTGAAGCTTTCTTT.

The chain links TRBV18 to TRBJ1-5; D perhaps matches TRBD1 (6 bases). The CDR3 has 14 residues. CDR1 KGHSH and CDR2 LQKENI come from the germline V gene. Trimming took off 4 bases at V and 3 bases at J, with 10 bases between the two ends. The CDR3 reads CASSLDSNNQPQHF. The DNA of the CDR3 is TGTGCCAGCTCACTGGACAGTAACAATCAGCCCCAGCATTTT. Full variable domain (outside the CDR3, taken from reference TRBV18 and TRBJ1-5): NAGVMQNPRHLVRRRGQEARLRCSPMKGHSHVYWYRQLPEEGLKFMVYLQKENIIDESGMPKERFSAEFPKEGPSILRIQQVVRGDSAAYFCASSLDSNNQPQHFGDGTRLSIL.

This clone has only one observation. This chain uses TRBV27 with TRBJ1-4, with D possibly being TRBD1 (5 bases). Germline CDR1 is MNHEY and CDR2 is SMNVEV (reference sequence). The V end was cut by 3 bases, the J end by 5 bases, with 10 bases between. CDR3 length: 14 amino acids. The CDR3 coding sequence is TGTGCCAGCAGTTTCTCAGGGCCCAATGAAAAACTGTTTTTT. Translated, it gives CASSFSGPNEKLFF. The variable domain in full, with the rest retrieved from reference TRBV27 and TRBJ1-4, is EAQVTQNPRYLITVTGKKLTVTCSQNMNHEYMSWYRQDPGLGLRQIYYSMNVEVTDKGDVPEGYKVSRKEKRNFPLILESPSPNQTSLYFCASSFSGPNEKLFFGSGTQLSVL.

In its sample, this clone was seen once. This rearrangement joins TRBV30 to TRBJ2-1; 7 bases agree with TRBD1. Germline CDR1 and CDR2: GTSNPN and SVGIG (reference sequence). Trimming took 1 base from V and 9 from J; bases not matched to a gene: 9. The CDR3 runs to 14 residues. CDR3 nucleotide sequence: TGTGCCTGGAGTGAAGGGGGCGCAACCGGTGAGCAGTTCTTC. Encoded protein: CAWSEGGATGEQFF. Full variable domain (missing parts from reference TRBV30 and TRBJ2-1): SQTIHQWPATLVQPVGSPLSLECTVEGTSNPNLYWYRQAAGRGLQLLFYSVGIGQISSEVPQNLSASRPQDRQFILSSKKLLLSDSGFYLCAWSEGGATGEQFFGPGTRLTVL.

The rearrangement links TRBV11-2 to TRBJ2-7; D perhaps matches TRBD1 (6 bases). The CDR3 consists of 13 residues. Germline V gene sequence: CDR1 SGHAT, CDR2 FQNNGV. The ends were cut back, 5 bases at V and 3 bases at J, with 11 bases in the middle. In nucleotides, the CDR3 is TGTGCCAGCAGCGACAACAGGGACTACGAGCAGTACTTC. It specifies CASSDNRDYEQYF.

The CDR3 region has the DNA TGTGCCTGGAGTGTAGGAGGGAGTGTTGGCTACACCTTC. It translates to CAWSVGGSVGYTF. The J gene is TRBJ1-2, the V gene TRBV30, with D unresolved. Trimming took 0 bases from V and 7 from J, leaving 12 bases between them. The CDR3 covers 13 residues. Germline-derived CDR1 and CDR2 are GTSNPN and SVGIG (reference sequence).

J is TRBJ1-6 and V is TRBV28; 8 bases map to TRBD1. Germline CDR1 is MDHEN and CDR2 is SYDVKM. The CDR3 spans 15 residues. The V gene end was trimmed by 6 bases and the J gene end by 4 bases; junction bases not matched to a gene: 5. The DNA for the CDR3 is TGTGCCAGCAGGGGGACAGGAGGATATAATTCACCCCTCCACTTT. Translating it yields CASRGTGGYNSPLHF.

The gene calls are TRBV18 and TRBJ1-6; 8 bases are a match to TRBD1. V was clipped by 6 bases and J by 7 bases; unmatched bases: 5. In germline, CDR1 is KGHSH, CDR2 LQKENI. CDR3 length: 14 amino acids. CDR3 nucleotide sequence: TGTGCCAGCTCCGCCGACAGGGGAAATTCACCCCTCCACTTT. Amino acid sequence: CASSADRGNSPLHF.

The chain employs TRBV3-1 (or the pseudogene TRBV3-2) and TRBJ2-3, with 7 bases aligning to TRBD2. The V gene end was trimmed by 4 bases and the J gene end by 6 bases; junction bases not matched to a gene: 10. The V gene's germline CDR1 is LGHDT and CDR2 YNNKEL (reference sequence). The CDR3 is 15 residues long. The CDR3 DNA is TGTGCCAGCAGCCCCGGACTAGTGTATCGGGATACGCAGTATTTT. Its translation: CASSPGLVYRDTQYF.

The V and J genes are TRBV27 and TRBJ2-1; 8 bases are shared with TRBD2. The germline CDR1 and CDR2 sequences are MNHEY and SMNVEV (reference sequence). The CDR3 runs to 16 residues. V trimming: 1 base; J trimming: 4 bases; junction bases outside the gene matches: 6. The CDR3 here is CASSLYQAGAYNEQFF. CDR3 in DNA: TGTGCCAGCAGTTTATATCAAGCGGGAGCGTACAATGAGCAGTTCTTC.

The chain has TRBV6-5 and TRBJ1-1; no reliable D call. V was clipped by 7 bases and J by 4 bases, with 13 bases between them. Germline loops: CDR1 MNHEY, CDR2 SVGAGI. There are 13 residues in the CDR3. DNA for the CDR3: TGTGCCAGCAACCTAGAGAGGAGCACTGAAGCTTTCTTT. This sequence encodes CASNLERSTEAFF.

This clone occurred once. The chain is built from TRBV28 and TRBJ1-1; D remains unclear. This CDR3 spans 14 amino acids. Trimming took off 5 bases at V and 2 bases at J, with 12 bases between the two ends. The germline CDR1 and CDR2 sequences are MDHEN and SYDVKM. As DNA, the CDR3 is TGTGCCAGCAGTGCCTCTCGGGCCAACACTGAAGCTTTCTTT. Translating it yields CASSASRANTEAFF.

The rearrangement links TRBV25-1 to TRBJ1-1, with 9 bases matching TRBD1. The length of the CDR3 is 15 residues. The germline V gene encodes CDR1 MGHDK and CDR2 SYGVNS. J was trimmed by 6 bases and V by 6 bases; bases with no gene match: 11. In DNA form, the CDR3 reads TGTGCCAGCAGCGAGGGGACAGGGAGAAGGGCTGAAGCTTTCTTT. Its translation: CASSEGTGRRAEAFF.

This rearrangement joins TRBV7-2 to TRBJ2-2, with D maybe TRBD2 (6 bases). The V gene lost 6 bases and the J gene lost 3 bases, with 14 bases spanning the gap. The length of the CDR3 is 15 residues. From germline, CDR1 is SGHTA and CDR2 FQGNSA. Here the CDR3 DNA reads TGTGCCAGCAGACCTCCGGGACTCTACACCGGGGAGCTGTTTTTT. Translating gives CASRPPGLYTGELFF.

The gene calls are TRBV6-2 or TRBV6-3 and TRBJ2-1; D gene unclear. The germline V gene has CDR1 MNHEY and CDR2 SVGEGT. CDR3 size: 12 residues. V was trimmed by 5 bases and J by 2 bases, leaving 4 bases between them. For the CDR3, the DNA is TGTGCCAGCAGTCTCACCTACAATGAGCAGTTCTTC. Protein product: CASSLTYNEQFF.

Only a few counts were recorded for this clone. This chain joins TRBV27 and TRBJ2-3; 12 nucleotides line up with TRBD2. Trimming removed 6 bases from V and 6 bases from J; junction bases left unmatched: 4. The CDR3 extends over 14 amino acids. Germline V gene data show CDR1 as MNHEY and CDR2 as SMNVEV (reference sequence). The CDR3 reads CASRDLAGGDTQYF. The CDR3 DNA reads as TGTGCCAGCAGGGATCTAGCGGGAGGGGATACGCAGTATTTT.

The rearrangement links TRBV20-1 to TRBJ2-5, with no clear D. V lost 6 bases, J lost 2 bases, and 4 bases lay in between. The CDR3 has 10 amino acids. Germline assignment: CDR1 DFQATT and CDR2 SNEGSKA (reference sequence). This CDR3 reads CSATQETQYF. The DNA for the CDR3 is TGCAGTGCAACTCAAGAGACCCAGTACTTC.

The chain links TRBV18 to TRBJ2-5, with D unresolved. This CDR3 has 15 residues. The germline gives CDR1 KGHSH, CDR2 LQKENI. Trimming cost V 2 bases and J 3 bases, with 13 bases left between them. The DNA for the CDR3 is TGTGCCAGCTCACCATCTCCACCCCAAAAAGAGACCCAGTACTTC. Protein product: CASSPSPPQKETQYF.

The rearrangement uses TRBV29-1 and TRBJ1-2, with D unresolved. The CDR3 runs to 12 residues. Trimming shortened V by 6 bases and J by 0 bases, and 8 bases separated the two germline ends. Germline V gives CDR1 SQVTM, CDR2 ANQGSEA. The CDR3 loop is CSVLEPNYGYTF. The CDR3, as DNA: TGCAGCGTGCTTGAGCCTAACTATGGCTACACCTTC.

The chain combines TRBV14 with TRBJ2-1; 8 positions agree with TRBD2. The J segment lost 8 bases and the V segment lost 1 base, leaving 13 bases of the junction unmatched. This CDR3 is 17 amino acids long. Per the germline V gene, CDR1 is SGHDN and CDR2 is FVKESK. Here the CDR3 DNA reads TGTGCCAGCAGCCAAGCATCGGGGGGGAAGTCTCAAGATGAGCAGTTCTTC. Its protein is CASSQASGGKSQDEQFF.

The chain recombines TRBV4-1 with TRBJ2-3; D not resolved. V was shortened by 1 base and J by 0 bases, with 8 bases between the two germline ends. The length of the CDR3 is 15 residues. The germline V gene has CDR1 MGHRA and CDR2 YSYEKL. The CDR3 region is CASSQGVGSTDTQYF. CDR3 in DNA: TGCGCCAGCAGCCAAGGGGTCGGGAGCACAGATACGCAGTATTTT.

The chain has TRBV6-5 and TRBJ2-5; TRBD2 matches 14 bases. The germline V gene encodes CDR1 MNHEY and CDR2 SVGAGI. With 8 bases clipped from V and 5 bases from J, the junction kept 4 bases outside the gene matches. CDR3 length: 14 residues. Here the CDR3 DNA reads TGTGCCAGCTGGGGACTAGCGGGAGTGGAGACCCAGTACTTC. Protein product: CASWGLAGVETQYF.

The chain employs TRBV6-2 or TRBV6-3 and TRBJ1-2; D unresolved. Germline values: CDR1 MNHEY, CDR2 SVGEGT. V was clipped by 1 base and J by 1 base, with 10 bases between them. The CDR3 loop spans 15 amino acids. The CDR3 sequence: CASSYLGVGNYGYTF. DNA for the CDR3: TGTGCCAGCAGTTACTTAGGTGTTGGTAACTATGGCTACACCTTC.

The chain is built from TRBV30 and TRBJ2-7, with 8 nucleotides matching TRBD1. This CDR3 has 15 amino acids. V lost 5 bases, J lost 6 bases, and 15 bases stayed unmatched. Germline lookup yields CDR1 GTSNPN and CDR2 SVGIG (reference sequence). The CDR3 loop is CAWGVTGVGSGEQYF. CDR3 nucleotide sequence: TGTGCCTGGGGGGTGACAGGGGTAGGATCGGGCGAGCAGTACTTC.

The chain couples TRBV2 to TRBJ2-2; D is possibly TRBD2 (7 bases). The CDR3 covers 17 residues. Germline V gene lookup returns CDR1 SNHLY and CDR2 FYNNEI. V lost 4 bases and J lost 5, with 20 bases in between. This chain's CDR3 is CASSVPQFGGHTGELFF. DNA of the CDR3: TGTGCCAGCAGTGTTCCCCAGTTCGGGGGGCATACCGGGGAGCTGTTTTTT. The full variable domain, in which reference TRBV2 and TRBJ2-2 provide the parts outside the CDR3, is EPEVTQTPSHQVTQMGQEVILRCVPISNHLYFYWYRQILGQKVEFLVSFYNNEISEKSEIFDDQFSVERPDGSNFTLKIRSTKLEDSAMYFCASSVPQFGGHTGELFFGEGSRLTVL.

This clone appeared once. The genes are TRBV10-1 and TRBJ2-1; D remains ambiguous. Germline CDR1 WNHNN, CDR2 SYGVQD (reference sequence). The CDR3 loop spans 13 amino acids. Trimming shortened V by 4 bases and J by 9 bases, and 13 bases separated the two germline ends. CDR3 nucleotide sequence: TGCGCCAGCAGTGGGTGGGCAGCCGGTGAGCAGTTCTTC. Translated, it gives CASSGWAAGEQFF.

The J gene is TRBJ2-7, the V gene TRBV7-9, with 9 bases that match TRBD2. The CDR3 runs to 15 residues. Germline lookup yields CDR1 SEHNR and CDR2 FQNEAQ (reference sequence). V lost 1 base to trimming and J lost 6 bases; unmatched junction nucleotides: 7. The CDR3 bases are TGTGCCAGCAGCTTAGTTAGCGGGAGAGTAGGCGAGCAGTACTTC. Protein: CASSLVSGRVGEQYF.

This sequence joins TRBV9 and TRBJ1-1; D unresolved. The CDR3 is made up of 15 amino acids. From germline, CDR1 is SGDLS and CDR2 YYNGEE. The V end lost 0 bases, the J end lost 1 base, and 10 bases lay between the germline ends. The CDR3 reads CASSVGTLGNTEAFF. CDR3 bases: TGTGCCAGCAGCGTAGGGACGCTGGGGAACACTGAAGCTTTCTTT.

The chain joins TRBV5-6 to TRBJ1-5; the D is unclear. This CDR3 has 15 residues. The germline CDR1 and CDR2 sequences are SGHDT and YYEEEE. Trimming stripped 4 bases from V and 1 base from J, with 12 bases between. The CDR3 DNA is TGTGCCAGCAGCCTGTTTACAGAGAGCAATCAGCCCCAGCATTTT. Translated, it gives CASSLFTESNQPQHF.

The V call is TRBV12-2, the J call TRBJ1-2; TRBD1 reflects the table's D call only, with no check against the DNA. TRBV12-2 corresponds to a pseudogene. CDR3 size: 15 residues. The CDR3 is CASRLSGAFLWGYTF. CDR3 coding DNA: TGTGCAAGTCGCTTGTCAGGGGCTTTCCTATGGGGCTACACCTTC.

CDR3 in DNA: TGTGCCAGTAGCCTCCTGGGGGGGCTTAATGAAGCTTTCTTT. Encoded protein: CASSLLGGLNEAFF. The rearrangement uses TRBV19 and TRBJ1-1, with D possibly being TRBD1 (6 bases). The ends were cut back, 6 bases at V and 7 bases at J, with 18 bases in the middle. This CDR3 region has 14 residues. Germline V CDR1 and CDR2: LNHDA, SQIVND (reference sequence).